What follows is one T cell receptor beta chain and its context. This clone's antigen is unknown. No much larger clonotype is one base removed from it; base qualities were not supplied. The cohort consisted of 600 to 700 healthy bone marrow donors. At the time of sampling, every cohort member was nominally healthy, though immune exposures that went unrecorded were likely present. The donor was CMV seropositive and belonged to the group of 250 to 350 seropositive cohort members. A peripheral blood sample was collected from each donor, and TCR beta sequencing was performed on peripheral blood mononuclear cells. Genomic DNA was extracted from the blood cell samples with the Qiagen DNeasy Blood Extraction Kit. This sample stems from a study of cytomegalovirus exposure and HLA in healthy donors (dated by TCRdb to about 2017). Concerning the study at large: According to an earlier analysis of around 600 of the donors, some 170 million T cells yielded 117 million unique TCR beta sequences and 276 Gb of sequence data. A later genetic analysis took genome-wide SNP genotypes for about 65% of the 666 donors and used that subset as a discovery cohort. Of the roughly 400 genotyped donors, over 70% fell in the genetic ancestry cluster associated with self-reported Caucasian donors. The study used immunosequencing to profile the T cell repertoires of about 670 subjects and linked those repertoires to cytomegalovirus serostatus. To predict cytomegalovirus infection status, the study brought together high-throughput TCR immunosequencing, statistical association of individual TCRs with disease status, and machine learning. On average, about 200,000 unique TCR beta nucleotide sequences were sequenced per donor among 350 to 400 genotyped donors of the cohort, with roughly 18% of those sequences being non-productive. Every repertoire in the discovery cohort had been generated on one and the same sequencing platform. Typing coverage differed by locus: A, B, C, DRB1 and DQB1 were typed in roughly 620-640 donors, DQA1 in about 500, DPA1 in 600 to 610, and DPB1 in 400 to 480. Besides the first cohort of about 730 subjects, a separate validation cohort made up of 120 different subjects was used. In a later analysis, previously published TCR beta repertoires from 550 to 750 donors were re-analyzed and high-resolution HLA genotyping was added so that TCR occurrence patterns could be studied. About five DR-DQ haplotypes were treated as single units for association and clustering because of strong linkage in the cohort. In an earlier analysis of roughly 540 of the donors, high-throughput TCR beta sequencing was used to judge whether each TCR beta V gene segment behaved as functional or pseudogenic. HLA typing covered class I and class II loci at four-digit resolution. Alongside the repertoire data, information on donor age, sex, ethnicity and CMV serostatus was compiled. In the later analysis, no new phenotypic data were used to find candidate immune exposures; instead, reliance was placed on TCR beta sequences and their occurrence across donors. An early release that covered approximately 600 HLA-typed donors contained approximately 300 gigabases of sequencing data and approximately 85 million unique TCR sequences. The study aimed to test whether signatures of past pathogen exposure could be identified by cataloging public T cell receptors.

The investigation overall reported the following: The authors suggested that the approach could potentially be generalized to other disease states and immunological phenotypes. Immune exposure information for the cohort was limited to CMV serostatus. When HLA alleles, especially DR and DQ, strongly co-occurred, TCR associations were difficult to assign to individual alleles. Correlated functional status among segregating V segments might reflect linkage disequilibrium, but an unknown experimental factor could not be ruled out. A later analysis associated 17,000 or so TCR beta sequences with specific HLA alleles at a false discovery rate of 0.05. Because some donors lacked HLA typing at each locus, the association tests relied only on the typed subset. Compared with equally common non-associated chains, HLA-associated TCR beta chains in a later analysis were more clonally expanded and had lower generation probabilities. In a later analysis, several top co-occurrence clusters were reported to appear linked to parvovirus B19, influenza, CMV and Epstein-Barr virus. A cluster of highly shared sequence variants was judged likely to be a technical artifact of the sequencing pipeline. A further reported finding was that TCR beta sequences accurately predicted the HLA-A and HLA-B alleles for most subjects in the first cohort. The study gave a list of 150 to 200 TCR beta chains associated with cytomegalovirus. In a later analysis, TCR association rates were found to vary across HLA loci, with the most associated TCRs seen for DRB1 alleles and the fewest for HLA-C alleles. Most CMV-associated TCR beta chains appeared to be HLA-restricted in a later analysis, and the HLA associations seemed to be driven largely by CMV exposure. Compared with the 666-donor mean, donors in an Asian-associated ancestry cluster had fewer N-insertions in productive TCRs, according to a later genetic analysis. In an earlier analysis of 500 to 650 of the donors, most TCR beta V segments appeared in productive rearrangements about 87% or about 30% of the time, broadly matching IMGT annotations. Because counts were too low, 15 or so rarely observed V segments, including chromosome 9 orphons, were excluded from the earlier analysis of 587 of the donors. In a later genetic analysis, a missense DCLRE1C variant was associated with V-gene and J-gene trimming of TCR beta chains, and the association was replicated in an independent cohort. The 87-base-pair reads could not distinguish some IMGT-functional V segments, including TRBV6-2 and TRBV6-3, so those segments were excluded. Most TCR sequences were seen in very few donors, while some public TCRs were found in many individuals. In this cohort, only TCR beta chains were sequenced, and detectable features were limited by the absence of alpha or paired-chain data. The classifier was reported to diagnose cytomegalovirus status with high specificity and sensitivity in both the original cohort and the validation cohort. A few of the identified cytomegalovirus-associated TCR beta chains were confirmed in vitro to be specific for cytomegalovirus antigens. Presence/absence analyses assumed roughly uniform sequencing depth across donors, an assumption that may not hold.

Receptor libraries were prepared by the immunoSEQ multiplex PCR assay. For the multiplex PCR, a mixture combining 60 forward primers for TCR Vbeta segments and 13 reverse primers for TCR Jbeta segments was used. Amplification of the CDR3 region of rearranged TCR beta genes was performed with a multiplex PCR assay on genomic DNA. The amplified TCR beta libraries were sequenced on the Illumina HiSeq System as 87-base-pair reads. In the paper's pipeline: In a later analysis, some 80 million unique TCR beta chains were counted across the roughly 700 repertoires, and roughly 11 million of these chains were shared by at least two donors. To remove PCR and sequencing errors, raw reads were error-corrected and collapsed into unique sequences using a nearest-neighbor algorithm that merged closely related sequences. CDR3 sequences were aligned to IMGT reference sequences to assign V, D and J gene segments. Each retained sequence needed at least a six-nucleotide match to both a V gene segment and a J gene segment. A rearrangement was called productive if the CDR3 had no stop codons and remained in frame with V and J, and every other rearrangement was called non-productive. CDR3 was defined by IMGT convention, running from the second conserved V-encoded cysteine to the conserved J-encoded phenylalanine. The earlier analysis of more than 450 of the donors excluded sequences that lacked an unambiguous match to a single V gene segment. An earlier analysis of fewer than 750 of the donors called V segments functional above 56.7% productive rearrangements and segregating when the between-donor standard deviation exceeded 5%. A statistical classification framework was built for diagnosing cytomegalovirus status from the catalog of TCR beta chain sequences. V and J gene assignment, in a later analysis, came from comparing TCR nucleotide sequences with IMGT/GENE-DB human TR gene sequences. Using the TCRdist pipeline, a later analysis assigned CDR3 sequences along with most-parsimonious VDJ recombination scenarios. A later analysis defined each TCR beta chain by its CDR3 amino acid sequence plus V-gene family, and excluded reads lacking a unique V-gene family. To address suspected cross-contamination and a sequencing artifact, a later analysis removed under 600 highly shared, low-generation-probability nucleotide sequences. In a later analysis, a clonal expansion index was calculated for each public chain from normalized within-repertoire ranks of inferred template counts. In a later analysis, generation probabilities were computed using a VDJ recombination model fitted to out-of-frame rearrangements, and the results were checked against IGoR. A later analysis scored TCR-TCR, TCR-HLA and TCR-CMV co-occurrence with hypergeometric tests, applying a repertoire-size bias correction to TCR pairs. In a later analysis, false discovery rates were estimated by permuting HLA or CMV assignments 20 times. In a later analysis, co-occurring TCRs were grouped with DBSCAN, and TCRdist sequence similarity was added when clustering was performed within HLA-allele-positive subsets. Repertoires with fewer than 30,000 or more than 120,000 public chains, plus five repertoires with anomalous nucleotide sharing, were excluded from co-occurrence clustering. The clones in this table, taken by TCRdb from immuneACCESS, are in-frame only. Not every clone is retained; where verified, under half of the shortfall comes from an unresolved V gene, and the cause of the rest is unknown. The DNA was the basis for D and trimming; V, J and clone size are from that table. The sample data list around 86,000 clones, and over 70% of these were observed just once. The top ten hold more than 2.5% of the sample.

Reading the germline V gene gives CDR1 SGHTA and CDR2 FQGTGA. Germline trimming amounts to 2 bases on V and 4 bases on J, with 4 as the count of junction bases outside the gene matches. Spanning cysteine to phenylalanine, the CDR3 consists of 14 amino acids. CDR3 DNA only is kept here, 42 bases in frame from base 1. This TCR was recovered from a man aged 50 to 59 in good health and CMV-seropositive. The chain was built from TRBV7-3 and TRBJ1-1; 7 middle bases align to TRBD1. The sequenced sample consisted of PBMCs. The DNA reads TGTGCCAGCAGCTTAGAACAGGGGTCCACTGAAGCTTTCTTT. This yields the protein CASSLEQGSTEAFF.